This T cell receptor (beta chain) was obtained from a study of shared clonotypes between healthy human individuals (dated by TCRdb to 2020 to 2022). With regard to the full study: The cohort comprised two women and a few men aged 18 to 49 years. For each donor, CD4 naive and CD4 memory were each run on three plates, CD8 naive on two plates, and CD8 memory on one plate. Blood TCR repertoires of four to six healthy adults were deeply sequenced to estimate repertoire size and the extent of clonotype sharing between individuals. Different laboratories and diverse techniques were used to prepare libraries and sequence TCR repertoires, to increase sequencing depth and limit assay-specific biases. Between about 0.8 and 8.9 billion PBMCs per donor were obtained by leukapheresis. Overall study results and their limits: Across a few donors, about 5% of naive CD4, roughly 3.3% of naive CD8, around 2.5% of memory CD4, and around 0.4% of memory CD8 clonotypes were shared. Because the study included only a small number of donors, the genetic and exposure-history diversity represented was limited. Only blood was sampled, and tissue TCR repertoires likely differ from those in blood. Based on pairwise subsampling, the degree of clonotype sharing among donors was expected to be affected by sequencing depth. Compared with non-shared clonotypes, clonotypes shared by all four sorted-subset donors had higher generation probabilities. Larger estimated clonotype richness was generally found for naive subsets than for memory subsets. Incomplete sequencing was indicated by rarefaction of sorted-subset datasets, despite the large sequencing depth.

Reading the germline V gene (reference sequence) gives CDR1 SEHNR and CDR2 FQNEAQ. V gives up 3 bases and J gives up 4 bases, and the segment between their germline ends measures 12 bases. The CDR3 sequence holds 14 residues, the cysteine and phenylalanine included. Only the CDR3 part of the read is kept: 42 bases, read in frame from the first base. This clone was counted only a few times. Its antigen remains unidentified. No much larger clone is present one base from it, and per-base qualities are unavailable. TCR CDR3 regions were amplified from genomic DNA by multiplex PCR using the deep immunoSEQ assay. Extracted genomic DNA from each cell subset was spread evenly across all wells of several immunoSEQ 96-well plates, with each plate serving as a replicate. For sorted subsets, approximately 0.2 ug of genomic DNA, equivalent to 25,000 to 35,000 T cell genomes, went into each replicate PCR. Purified libraries were quantified with a Qubit 3.0 fluorometer, sized on a Bioanalyzer 2100, and re-quantified with the KAPA Library Quantification kit. Each immunoSEQ 96-well plate was sequenced on its own single-read 150-cycle Illumina NextSeq 550 flow cell. The authors' pipeline ran thus. The immunoSEQ output contained only junctional sequences without quality scores, so filtering could not match that applied to full-length reads. Sequences were annotated with PyIR, a Python wrapper for IgBLAST v1.9, and V/J genes and CDR3 were assigned using IMGT germline references. Reads were filtered out if the reads had weak V/J assignments (E-value above 1e-6), no CDR3, stop codons, out-of-frame junctions, or ambiguous translated residues. V3J clonotypes were defined as sequences sharing an identical inferred V gene, J gene, and CDR3 amino acid sequence. To compute the percentage overlap between repertoires, the number of shared unique clonotypes was divided by the size of the smaller repertoire. RTK rarefaction, the Chao1 estimator, and Recon v2.1 estimates of unobserved clonotypes were used to assess repertoire richness. Generation probabilities for all TCRbeta clonotypes obtained by the gDNA method from several donors were computed using OLGA. The table comes from immuneACCESS by way of TCRdb, which keeps in-frame sequences with V and J called. Part of the clones is missing from these tables; in studies checked, under half for an unresolved V gene and the rest for unknown reasons. That table is the source of V, J and clone size, and D and trimming were worked out from the DNA. This sample lists about 960,000 clones; over 75% were detected once. The top ten clonotypes cover roughly 1.5% of the sample.

The donors were healthy, HIV-negative adults with no recently reported acute infections or vaccinations. Only Caucasian adults living in Nashville, Tennessee, USA were represented among the donors. CD4+ T cells were enriched through magnetic negative selection, after which naive cells were positively selected on CD45RA and the remaining negative fraction served as the memory subset. Blood was collected by leukapheresis, and PBMCs were isolated by Ficoll-Histopaque density gradient centrifugation and then cryopreserved in liquid nitrogen vapor phase. Analytical flow cytometry was used to check the purity and quantity of each magnetically sorted T cell population. From each sorted fraction, genomic DNA was isolated and quantified by UV absorbance on a Nanodrop 2000c.

The chain is assembled from TRBV7-9 and TRBJ2-5; a tentative D match to TRBD2 spans 5 bases. The clonotype comes from a man younger than 35 in good health. The specimen sequenced was memory CD4+ T cells sorted from blood. In the paper's terms, the cell subset or site label means: CD45RA-negative fraction. The encoded CDR3 is CASSFSAGIETQYF. At the DNA level, the sequence is TGTGCCAGCAGCTTCTCTGCGGGTATAGAGACCCAGTACTTC.